This TCR beta chain was documented in a study of identical twins. Everyone who donated was a healthy Caucasian. In TCRdb, the 5' RACE reads were re-called with MiXCR into one record per CDR3 protein. The table records 1.5 million to 2 million distinct CDR3 sequences, about 32% of them present only once. This clonotype was counted a few times. Germline values: CDR1 DFQATT, CDR2 SNEGSKA (reference sequence). The ends were cut back, 6 bases at V and 5 bases at J, with 16 bases in the middle. The CDR3 extends over 13 amino acids. Sample: cord blood. V usage is TRBV20-1 and J usage is TRBJ1-2, with D perhaps TRBD1 (5 bases). The clonotype originates from a newborn girl in good health. CDR3 region: CSALRRDVYGYTF. CDR3 nucleotide sequence: TGCAGTGCACTTCGCAGGGATGTGTATGGCTACACCTTC.